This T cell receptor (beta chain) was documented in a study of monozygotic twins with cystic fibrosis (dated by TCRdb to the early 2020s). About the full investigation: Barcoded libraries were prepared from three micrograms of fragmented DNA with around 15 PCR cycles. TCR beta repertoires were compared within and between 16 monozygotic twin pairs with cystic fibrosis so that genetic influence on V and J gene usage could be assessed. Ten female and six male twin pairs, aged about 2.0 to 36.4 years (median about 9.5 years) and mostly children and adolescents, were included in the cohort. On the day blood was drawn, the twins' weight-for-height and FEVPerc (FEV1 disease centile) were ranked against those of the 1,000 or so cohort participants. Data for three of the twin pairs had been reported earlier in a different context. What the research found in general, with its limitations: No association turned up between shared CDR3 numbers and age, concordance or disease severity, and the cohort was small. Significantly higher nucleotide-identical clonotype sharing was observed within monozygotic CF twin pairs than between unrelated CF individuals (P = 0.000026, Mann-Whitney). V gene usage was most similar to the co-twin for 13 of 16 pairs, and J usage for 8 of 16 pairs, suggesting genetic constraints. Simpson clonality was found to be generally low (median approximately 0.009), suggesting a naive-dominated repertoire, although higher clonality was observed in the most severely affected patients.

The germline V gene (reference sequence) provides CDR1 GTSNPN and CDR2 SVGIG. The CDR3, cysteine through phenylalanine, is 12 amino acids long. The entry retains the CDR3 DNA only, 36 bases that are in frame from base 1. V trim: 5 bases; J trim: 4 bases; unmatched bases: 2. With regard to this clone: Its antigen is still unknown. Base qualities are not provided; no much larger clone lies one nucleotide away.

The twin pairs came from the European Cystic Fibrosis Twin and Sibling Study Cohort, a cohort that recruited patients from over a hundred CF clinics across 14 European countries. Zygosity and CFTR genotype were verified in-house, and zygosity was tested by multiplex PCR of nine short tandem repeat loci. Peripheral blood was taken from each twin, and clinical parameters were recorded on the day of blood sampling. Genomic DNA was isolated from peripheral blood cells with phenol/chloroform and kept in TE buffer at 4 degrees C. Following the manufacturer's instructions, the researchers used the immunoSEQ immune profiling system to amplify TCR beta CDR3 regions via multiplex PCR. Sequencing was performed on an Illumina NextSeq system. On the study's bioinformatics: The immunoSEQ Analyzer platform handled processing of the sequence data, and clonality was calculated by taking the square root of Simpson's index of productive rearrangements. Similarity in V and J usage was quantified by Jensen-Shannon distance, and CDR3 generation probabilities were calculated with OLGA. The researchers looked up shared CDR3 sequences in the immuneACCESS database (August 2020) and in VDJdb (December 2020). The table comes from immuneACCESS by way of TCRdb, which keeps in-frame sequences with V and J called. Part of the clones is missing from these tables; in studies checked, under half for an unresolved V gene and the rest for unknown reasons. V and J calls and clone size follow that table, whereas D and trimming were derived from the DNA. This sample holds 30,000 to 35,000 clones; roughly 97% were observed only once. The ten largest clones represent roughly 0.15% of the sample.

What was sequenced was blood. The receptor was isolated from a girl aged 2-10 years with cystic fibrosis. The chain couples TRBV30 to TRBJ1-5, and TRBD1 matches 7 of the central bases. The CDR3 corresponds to CAWGGQNQPQHF. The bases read TGTGCCTGGGGGGGACAGAATCAGCCCCAGCATTTT. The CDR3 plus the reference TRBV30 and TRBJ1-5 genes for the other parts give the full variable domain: SQTIHQWPATLVQPVGSPLSLECTVEGTSNPNLYWYRQAAGRGLQLLFYSVGIGQISSEVPQNLSASRPQDRQFILSSKKLLLSDSGFYLCAWGGQNQPQHFGDGTRLSIL.